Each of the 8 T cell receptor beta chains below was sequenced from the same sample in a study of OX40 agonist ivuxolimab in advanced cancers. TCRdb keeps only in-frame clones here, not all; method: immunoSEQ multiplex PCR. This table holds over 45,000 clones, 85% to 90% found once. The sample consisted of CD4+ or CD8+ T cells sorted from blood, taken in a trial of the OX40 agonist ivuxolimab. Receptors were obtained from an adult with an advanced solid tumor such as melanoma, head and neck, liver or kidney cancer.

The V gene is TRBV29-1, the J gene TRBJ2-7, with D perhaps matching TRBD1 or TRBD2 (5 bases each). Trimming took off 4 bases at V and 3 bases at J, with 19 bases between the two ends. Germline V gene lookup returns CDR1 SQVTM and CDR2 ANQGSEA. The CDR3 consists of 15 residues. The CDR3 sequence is CSVARGGPGSYEQYF. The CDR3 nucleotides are TGCAGCGTTGCAAGGGGCGGCCCGGGGAGCTACGAGCAGTACTTC.

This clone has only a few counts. CDR3 bases: TGTGCCATCGGGACAGGGACGAACACCGGGGAGCTGTTTTTT. It encodes CAIGTGTNTGELFF. The chain uses TRBV10-3 and TRBJ2-2; 9 bases are a match to TRBD1. CDR3 length equals 14 residues. The V gene end was trimmed by 8 bases and the J gene end by 0 bases; junction bases not matched to a gene: 1. Germline V CDR1 and CDR2: ENHRY, SYGVKD.

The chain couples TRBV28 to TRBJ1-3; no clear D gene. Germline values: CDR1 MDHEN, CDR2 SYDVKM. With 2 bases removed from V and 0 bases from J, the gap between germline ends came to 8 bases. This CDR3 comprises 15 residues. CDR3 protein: CASSLPSSSGNTIYF. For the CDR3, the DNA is TGTGCCAGCAGTTTACCCTCAAGCTCTGGAAACACCATATATTTT. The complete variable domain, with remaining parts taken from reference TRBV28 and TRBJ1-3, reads DVKVTQSSRYLVKRTGEKVFLECVQDMDHENMFWYRQDPGLGLRLIYFSYDVKMKEKGDIPEGYSVSREKKERFSLILESASTNQTSMYLCASSLPSSSGNTIYFGEGSWLTVV.

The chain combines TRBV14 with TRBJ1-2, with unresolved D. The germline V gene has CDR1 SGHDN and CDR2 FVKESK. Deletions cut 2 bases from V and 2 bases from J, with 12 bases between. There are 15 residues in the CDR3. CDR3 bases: TGTGCCAGCAGCCAAAACCGCTCCCCCAACTATGGCTACACCTTC. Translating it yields CASSQNRSPNYGYTF.

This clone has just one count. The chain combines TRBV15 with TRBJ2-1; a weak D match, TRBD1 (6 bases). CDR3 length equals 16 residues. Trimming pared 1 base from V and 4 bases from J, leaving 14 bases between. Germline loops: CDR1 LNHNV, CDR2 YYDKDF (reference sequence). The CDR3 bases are TGTGCCACCAGCAGAGGCCTAGGGGGTGGGTACAATGAGCAGTTCTTC. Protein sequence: CATSRGLGGGYNEQFF. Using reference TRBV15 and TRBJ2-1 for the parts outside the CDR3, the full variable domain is DAMVIQNPRYQVTQFGKPVTLSCSQTLNHNVMYWYQQKSSQAPKLLFHYYDKDFNNEADTPDNFQSRRPNTSFCFLDIRSPGLGDTAMYLCATSRGLGGGYNEQFFGPGTRLTVL.

CDR3 coding DNA: TGTGCCAGCAGCCACCGGGACACAGCTAACTATGGCTACACCTTC. It yields the protein CASSHRDTANYGYTF. V is TRBV7-8 and J is TRBJ1-2; the D gene is possibly TRBD1 (6 bases). Trimming took 5 bases from V and 0 from J, leaving 13 bases between them. The CDR3 contains 15 residues. Germline CDR1 SGHVS, CDR2 FQNEAQ. Variable domain in full (rest from reference TRBV7-8 and TRBJ1-2): GAGVSQSPRYKVAKRGQDVALRCDPISGHVSLFWYQQALGQGPEFLTYFQNEAQLDKSGLPSDRFFAERPEGSVSTLKIQRTQQEDSAVYLCASSHRDTANYGYTFGSGTRLTVV.

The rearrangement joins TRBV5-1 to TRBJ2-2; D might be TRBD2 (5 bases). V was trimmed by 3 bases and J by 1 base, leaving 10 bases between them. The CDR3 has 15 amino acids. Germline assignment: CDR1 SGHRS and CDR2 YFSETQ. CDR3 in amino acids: CASSSRAENTGELFF. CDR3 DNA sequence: TGCGCCAGCAGCTCGCGGGCTGAGAACACCGGGGAGCTGTTTTTT. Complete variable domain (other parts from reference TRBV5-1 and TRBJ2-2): KAGVTQTPRYLIKTRGQQVTLSCSPISGHRSVSWYQQTPGQGLQFLFEYFSETQRNKGNFPGRFSGRQFSNSRSEMNVSTLELGDSALYLCASSSRAENTGELFFGEGSRLTVL.

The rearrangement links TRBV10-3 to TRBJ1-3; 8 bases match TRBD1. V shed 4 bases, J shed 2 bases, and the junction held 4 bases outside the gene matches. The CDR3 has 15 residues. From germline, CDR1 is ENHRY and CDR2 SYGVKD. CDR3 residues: CAISGSGGPGNTIYF. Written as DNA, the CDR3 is TGTGCCATCAGTGGTTCAGGGGGCCCTGGAAACACCATATATTTT.